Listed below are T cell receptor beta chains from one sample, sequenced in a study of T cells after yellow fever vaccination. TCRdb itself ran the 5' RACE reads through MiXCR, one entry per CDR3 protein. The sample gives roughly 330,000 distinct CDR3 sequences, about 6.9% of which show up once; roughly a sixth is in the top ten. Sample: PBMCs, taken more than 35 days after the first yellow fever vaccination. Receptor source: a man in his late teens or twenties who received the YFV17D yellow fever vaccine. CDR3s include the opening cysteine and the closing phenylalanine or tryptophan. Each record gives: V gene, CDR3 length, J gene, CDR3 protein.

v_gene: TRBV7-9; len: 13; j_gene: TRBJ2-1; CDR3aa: CASSPGRTFEQFF
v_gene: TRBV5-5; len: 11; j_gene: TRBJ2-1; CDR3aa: CASSVSFEQFF
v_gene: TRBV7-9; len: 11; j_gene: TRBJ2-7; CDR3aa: CASSVSYEQYF
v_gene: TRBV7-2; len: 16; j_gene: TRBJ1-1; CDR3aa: CASSLGRQGIGTEAFF
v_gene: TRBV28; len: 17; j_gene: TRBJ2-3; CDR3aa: CASSLLQGVLGTDTQYF
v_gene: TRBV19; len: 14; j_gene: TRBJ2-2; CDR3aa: CATGQGWVSGELFF
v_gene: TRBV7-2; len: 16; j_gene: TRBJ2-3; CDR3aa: CASSTPSGGPSHTQYF
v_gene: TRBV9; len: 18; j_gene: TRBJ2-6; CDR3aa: CASSDPKGEISGANVLTF
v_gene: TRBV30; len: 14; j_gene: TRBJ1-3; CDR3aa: CAWSLGGPGNTIYF
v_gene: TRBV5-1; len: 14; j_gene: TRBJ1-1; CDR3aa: CASSLGQGEQEAFF
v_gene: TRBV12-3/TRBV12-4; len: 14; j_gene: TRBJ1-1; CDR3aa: CASSDRGFHTEAFF
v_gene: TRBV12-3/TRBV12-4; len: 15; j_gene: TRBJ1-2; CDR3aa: CASSFAGRSKSGYTF
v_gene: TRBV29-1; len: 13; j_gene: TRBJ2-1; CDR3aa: CSVFTVSYNEQFF
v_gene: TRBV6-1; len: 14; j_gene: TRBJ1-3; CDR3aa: CATLFTPSGNTIYF
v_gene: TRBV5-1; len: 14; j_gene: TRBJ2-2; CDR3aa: CASSFLPSAGELFF
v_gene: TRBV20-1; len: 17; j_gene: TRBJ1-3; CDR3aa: CSARDVSSDEEGNTIYF
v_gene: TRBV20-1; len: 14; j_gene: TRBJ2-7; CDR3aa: CSAQDGRGPHEQYF
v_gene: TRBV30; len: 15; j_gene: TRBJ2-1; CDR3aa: CAWISGVSSYNEQFF
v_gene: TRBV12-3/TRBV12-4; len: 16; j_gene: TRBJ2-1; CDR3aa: CASRSSAGASAAEQFF
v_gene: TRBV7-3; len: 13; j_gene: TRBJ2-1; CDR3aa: CASSSSPRDRSFF
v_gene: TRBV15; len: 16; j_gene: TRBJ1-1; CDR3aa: CATSRALGTVNTEAFF
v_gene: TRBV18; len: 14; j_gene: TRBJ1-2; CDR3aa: CASSPPAGDDGYTF
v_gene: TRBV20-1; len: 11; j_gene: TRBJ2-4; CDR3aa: CSALLGSLRYF
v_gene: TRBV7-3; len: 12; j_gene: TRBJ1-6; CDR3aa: CASSSTGGPLHF